The present T cell receptor (beta chain) was sequenced within a study of shared clonotypes between healthy human individuals. Regarding the study as a whole: Non-shared clonotypes had lower generation probabilities than clonotypes shared by all four sorted-subset donors.

The repertoire was sequenced with immunoSEQ multiplex PCR; TCRdb's copy has only in-frame clones and lacks some. The sample has more than 2 million clones, just under 95% seen once; the top ten hold roughly 1.7%. About this clone: The antigen is not known.

Naive CD8 isolation took CD45RO-negative cells positively selected for CCR7 and excluded terminally differentiated effector memory CD45RA+ cells. The receptor comes from a man aged 18 to 30 in good health. Some clones in this sample may be carry-over from other donors' samples. The material sequenced was naive CD8+ T cells from PBMCs.

The CDR3 loop reads CASSQENPAANTEAFF. In DNA, the CDR3 is TGCGCCAGCAGCCAAGAAAATCCGGCCGCGAACACTGAAGCTTTCTTT. The chain employs TRBV4-1 and TRBJ1-1; the D is unclear. CDR1 is MGHRA, CDR2 YSYEKL, per germline. The CDR3 runs 16 residues. With 0 bases removed from V and 1 base from J, the gap between germline ends came to 12 bases.